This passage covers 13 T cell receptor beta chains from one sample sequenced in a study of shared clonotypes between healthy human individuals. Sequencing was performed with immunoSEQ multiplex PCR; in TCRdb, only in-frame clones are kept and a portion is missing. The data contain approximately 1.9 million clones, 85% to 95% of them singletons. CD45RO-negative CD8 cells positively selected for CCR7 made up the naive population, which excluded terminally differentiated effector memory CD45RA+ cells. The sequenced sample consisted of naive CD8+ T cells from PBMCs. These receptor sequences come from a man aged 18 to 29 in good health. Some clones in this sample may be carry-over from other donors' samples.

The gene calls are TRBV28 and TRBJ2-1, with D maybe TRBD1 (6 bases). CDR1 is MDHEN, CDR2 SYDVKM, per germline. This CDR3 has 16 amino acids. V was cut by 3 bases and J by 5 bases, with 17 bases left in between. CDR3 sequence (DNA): TGTGCCAGCAGTTTTACTCAGGGGAGTTACCACAATGAGCAGTTCTTC. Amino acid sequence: CASSFTQGSYHNEQFF. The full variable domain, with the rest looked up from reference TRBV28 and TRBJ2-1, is DVKVTQSSRYLVKRTGEKVFLECVQDMDHENMFWYRQDPGLGLRLIYFSYDVKMKEKGDIPEGYSVSREKKERFSLILESASTNQTSMYLCASSFTQGSYHNEQFFGPGTRLTVL.

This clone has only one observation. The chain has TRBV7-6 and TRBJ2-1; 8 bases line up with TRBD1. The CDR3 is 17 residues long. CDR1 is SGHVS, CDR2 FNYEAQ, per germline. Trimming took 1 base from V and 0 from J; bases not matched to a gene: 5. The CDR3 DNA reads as TGTGCCAGCAGCTTAGGAAGACAGGGGAGCTCCTACAATGAGCAGTTCTTC. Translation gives CASSLGRQGSSYNEQFF.

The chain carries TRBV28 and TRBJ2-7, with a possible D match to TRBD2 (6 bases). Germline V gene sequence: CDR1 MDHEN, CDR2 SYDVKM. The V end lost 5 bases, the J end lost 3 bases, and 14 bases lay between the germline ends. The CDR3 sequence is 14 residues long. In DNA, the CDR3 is TGTGCCAGCAGTGAAACTAGCATGGGCTACGAGCAGTACTTC. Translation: CASSETSMGYEQYF.

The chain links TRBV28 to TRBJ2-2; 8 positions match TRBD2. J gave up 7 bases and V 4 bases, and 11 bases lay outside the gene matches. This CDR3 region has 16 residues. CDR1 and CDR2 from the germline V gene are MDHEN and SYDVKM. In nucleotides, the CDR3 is TGTGCCAGCAGTTGGGGCGGGAGGAGTATAAACGGGGAGCTGTTTTTT. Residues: CASSWGGRSINGELFF.

CDR3 loop: CASSQEILAGVGSTGELFF. CDR3 nucleotides: TGCGCCAGCAGCCAAGAGATCCTAGCGGGAGTCGGTAGCACCGGGGAGCTGTTTTTT. This chain uses TRBV4-3 with TRBJ2-2, with 10 nucleotides matching TRBD2. The germline V gene encodes CDR1 LGHNA and CDR2 YSLEER. The CDR3 length is 19 residues. The ends lost 0 bases at V and 4 bases at J; junction bases unmatched: 11.

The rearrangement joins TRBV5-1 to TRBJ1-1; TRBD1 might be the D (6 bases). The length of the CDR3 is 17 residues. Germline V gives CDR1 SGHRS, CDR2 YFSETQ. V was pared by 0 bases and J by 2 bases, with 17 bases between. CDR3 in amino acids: CASSLGNPRTANTEAFF. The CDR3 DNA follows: TGCGCCAGCAGCTTGGGAAACCCCCGGACAGCCAACACTGAAGCTTTCTTT.

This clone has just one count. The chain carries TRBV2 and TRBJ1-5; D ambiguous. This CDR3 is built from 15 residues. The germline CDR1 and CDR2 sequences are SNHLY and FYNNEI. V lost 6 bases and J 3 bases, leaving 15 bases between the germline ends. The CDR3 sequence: CASRPKPQYNQPQHF. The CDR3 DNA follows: TGTGCCAGCAGACCTAAACCCCAATACAATCAGCCCCAGCATTTT.

CDR3 sequence reads: CASRTPRGYEQFF. DNA of the CDR3: TGTGCCAGCAGGACACCTAGGGGGTATGAGCAGTTCTTC. The chain couples TRBV27 to TRBJ2-1, with a tentative D call TRBD1 (6 bases). Germline V CDR1 and CDR2: MNHEY, SMNVEV (reference sequence). V lost 6 bases, J lost 8 bases, and 14 bases lay in between. The length of the CDR3 is 13 residues.

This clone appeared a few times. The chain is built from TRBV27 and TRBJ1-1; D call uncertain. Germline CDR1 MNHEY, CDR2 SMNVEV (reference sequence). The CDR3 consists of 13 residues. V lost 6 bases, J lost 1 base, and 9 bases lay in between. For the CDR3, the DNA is TGTGCCAGCAGCGGCATGGGGAACACTGAAGCTTTCTTT. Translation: CASSGMGNTEAFF.

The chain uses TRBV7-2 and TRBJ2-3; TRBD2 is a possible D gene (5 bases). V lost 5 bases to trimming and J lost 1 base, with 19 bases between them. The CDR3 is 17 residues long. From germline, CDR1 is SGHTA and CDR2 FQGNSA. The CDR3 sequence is CASSPKFGVGGTDTQYF. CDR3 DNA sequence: TGTGCCAGCAGCCCAAAATTCGGGGTTGGGGGCACAGATACGCAGTATTTT.

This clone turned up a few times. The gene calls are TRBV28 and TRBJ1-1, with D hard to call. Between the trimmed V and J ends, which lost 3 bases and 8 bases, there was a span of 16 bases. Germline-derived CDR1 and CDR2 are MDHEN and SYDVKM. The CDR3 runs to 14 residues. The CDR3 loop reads CASSFRENRFEAFF. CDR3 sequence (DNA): TGTGCCAGCAGTTTCCGGGAGAACCGCTTCGAAGCTTTCTTT.

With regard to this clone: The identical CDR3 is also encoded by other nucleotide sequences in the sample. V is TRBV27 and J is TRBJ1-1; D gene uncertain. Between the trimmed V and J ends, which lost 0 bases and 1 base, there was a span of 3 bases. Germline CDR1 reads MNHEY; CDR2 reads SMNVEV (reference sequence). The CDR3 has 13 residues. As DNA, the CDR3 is TGTGCCAGCAGTTTATCCTGGAACACTGAAGCTTTCTTT. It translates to CASSLSWNTEAFF.

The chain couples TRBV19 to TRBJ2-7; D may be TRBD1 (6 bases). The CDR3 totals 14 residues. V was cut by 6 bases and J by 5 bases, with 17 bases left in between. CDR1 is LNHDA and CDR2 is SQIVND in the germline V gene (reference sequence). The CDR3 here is CASSPQGSDDEQYF. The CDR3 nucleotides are TGTGCCAGTAGCCCACAGGGTTCGGACGACGAGCAGTACTTC.